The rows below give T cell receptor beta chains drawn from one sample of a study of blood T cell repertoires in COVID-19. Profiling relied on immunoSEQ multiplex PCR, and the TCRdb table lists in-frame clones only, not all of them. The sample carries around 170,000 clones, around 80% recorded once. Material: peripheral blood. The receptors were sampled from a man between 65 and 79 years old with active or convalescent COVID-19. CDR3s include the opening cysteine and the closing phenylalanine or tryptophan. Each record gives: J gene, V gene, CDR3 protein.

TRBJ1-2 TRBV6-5 CASKDRGAYGYTF
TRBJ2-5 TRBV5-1 CASSLVSGGPSGETQYF
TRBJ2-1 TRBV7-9 CASSLGSSGNEQFF
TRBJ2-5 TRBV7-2 CASSFLGGETQYF
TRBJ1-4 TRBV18 CASSPRTDEKLFF
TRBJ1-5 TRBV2 CASNWDRAGQPQHF
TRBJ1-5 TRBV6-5 CASSPGQPSAPQHF
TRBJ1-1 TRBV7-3 CASSSRENTEAFF
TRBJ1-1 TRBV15 CATSRDYRENTEAFF
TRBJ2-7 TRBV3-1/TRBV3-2 CASSQDFSGSDEQYF
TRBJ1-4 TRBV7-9 CASSFAGGFDEKLFF
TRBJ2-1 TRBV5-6 CASSPTGEAGNEQFF
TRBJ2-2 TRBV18 CASSPRASGAGELFF
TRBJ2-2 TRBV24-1 CATSGTGGFNTGELFF
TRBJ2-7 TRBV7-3 CASSSLAGSYEQYF
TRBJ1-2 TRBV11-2 CASSSLRRTGLEGYTF
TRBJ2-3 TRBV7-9 CASSLIQGSTDTQYF
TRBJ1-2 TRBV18 CASSQIQEPANYGYTF
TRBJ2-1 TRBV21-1 CASSKTGTSGRRTPNEQFF
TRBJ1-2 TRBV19 CASSTSGGTNYGYTF
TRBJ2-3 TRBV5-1 CASSLGGQGGDTQYF
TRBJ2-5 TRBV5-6 CASTRGETQYF
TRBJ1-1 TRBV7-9 CASSVTGQNTEAFF
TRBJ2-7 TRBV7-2 CASSLVTGSPSSYEQYF
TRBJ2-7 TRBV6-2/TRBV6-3 CASSPEGDSYEQYF
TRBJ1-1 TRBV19 CASSRSMNQRNTEAFF
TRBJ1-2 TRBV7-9 CASSLREARFGYTF
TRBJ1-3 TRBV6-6 CASSTRQGGGGTIYF
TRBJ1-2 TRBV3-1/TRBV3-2 CASSRGGGDYGYTF
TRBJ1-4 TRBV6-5 CASSRQLLNEKLFF